This T cell receptor (beta chain) was sequenced for a study of T cell repertoires and leukemia-associated antigens (dated by TCRdb to the late 2010s). With respect to the entire study: Per sample, about 5.1 to 6.6 million read pairs and about 3.3 to 5.0 million effective reads were obtained, for roughly 16.1 million effective reads in total. Using in vitro peptide stimulation of healthy T cells, the study sought to determine the antigen recognized by a TCR Vbeta21 clone earlier detected in CML patients. General study outcomes and caveats: The antigen specificity and function of the expanded clones were not directly tested, and further investigation of both was required. Numbers of Vbeta genes (roughly 63), Jbeta genes (14), VDJ rearrangements and unique CDR3s did not differ significantly among the four groups.

Concerning this clonotype itself: Its antigen is currently not known. The junction does not match germline at one end; this may be a read error.

TRIzol reagent was used to extract total RNA from the cultured T cells. 5' rapid amplification of cDNA ends (5'RACE) was used to amplify TCRbeta libraries from RNA. Library concentration and integrity were checked with Qubit, an Agilent instrument, and quantitative PCR before sequencing. Qualified libraries were sequenced on Illumina HiSeq or MiSeq by a commercial service provider. In the authors' own workflow: MiXCR version 1.8.2 was used to identify TCR sequences in each sample. To qualify, a clone needed a CDR3 longer than four amino acids, an in-frame nucleotide length, and no stop codon. A read counted as effective if the read contained the complete CDR3 structure. RT-PCR with 24 Vbeta primers, GeneScan spectratyping, and Sanger sequencing were used to validate the expanded clones. TCRdb trimmed the raw reads at Q25, called clones with MiXCR and kept productive beta chains. Every distinct CDR3 protein forms one entry, paired with its most common genes and DNA. TCRdb's processing, not the authors' own work, is the source of the V and J calls. In all, the sample holds 12,000 or so distinct CDR3 sequences, and roughly two fifths of those were seen once. The top ten hold 33% of the sample.

CDR3 length: 14 amino acids, cysteine to phenylalanine. Only the CDR3 region is kept as DNA, spanning 42 bases read in frame from base 1. The germline V gene encodes CDR1 MGHRA and CDR2 YSYEKL. As a first step, the CD3+ T cells were left to rest overnight in RPMI 1640 lacking fetal bovine serum, at 2.5 million cells/mL. MACS immunomagnetic beads were used, per the manufacturer's instructions, to isolate CD3+ T cells from PBMCs. Material: CD3+ T cells sorted from blood and cultured. This clonotype originated in a female donor in good health. The receptor chain draws on TRBV4-1 and TRBJ1-4, with the D gene not clear enough to name. In nucleotide form, the sequence is TGCGCCAGCAGCCAGATCTTCTTCAGTGAAAAACTGGTTTTT. Its protein is CASSQIFFSEKLVF.